This T cell receptor (beta chain) originates from a study of blood T cell repertoires in COVID-19. Germline V gene sequence: CDR1 SNHLY, CDR2 FYNNEI. The ends lost 6 bases at V and 3 bases at J; junction bases unmatched: 8. This CDR3 contains 16 residues. In this sample, this clone turned up a few times. The assay was immunoSEQ multiplex PCR, and TCRdb's table has in-frame clones only and misses some. In the table there are some 130,000 clones, approximately 84% of which are singletons. The specimen sequenced was PBMCs or T cells enriched from blood (not recorded which). The chain joins TRBV2 to TRBJ1-3, with 10 bases that match TRBD1. This TCR derives from a man in his forties with acute COVID-19. The CDR3, as DNA: TGTGCCAGCAGAGCATCGACAGGGGGCGGTGGAAACACCATATATTTT. Amino acids: CASRASTGGGGNTIYF.